This entry features one T cell receptor beta chain sequence. This clonotype was counted many times. Its specific antigen is unknown. There are no base qualities to consult, and no much larger clone falls within one base. The time point label of this sample denotes: before trial treatment. The donors came from RACIN, which was a single-arm phase I dose-escalation trial that paired nivolumab and ipilimumab with aspirin, low-dose cyclophosphamide and low-dose radiotherapy. Eligible patients had advanced, TIL-negative solid tumors. This entry comes from a study of low-dose radiotherapy and immunotherapy resistance in tumors (dated by TCRdb to between 2021 and 2024). Study-wide context: In Cohort 1, 0.5 Gy per fraction was delivered every 2 weeks, and a total PTV dose of 6.5 Gy was prescribed. Starting on cycle 1 day 1, patients took 300 mg of aspirin by mouth once daily for four cycles. Intravenous cyclophosphamide at 200 mg/m2 was administered every two weeks, one day ahead of each radiation and immunotherapy administration. In Cohort 2, 1 Gy per fraction was delivered every two weeks, for a total of 13 Gy over 26 weeks. Eight patients were included in the translational analysis, namely three from the first dose cohort plus the first five from the second dose cohort. Randomization of trial participants into treatment groups was not performed. Patients were given nivolumab as a 240 mg flat dose every two weeks and ipilimumab at 1 mg/kg every six weeks, with both drugs delivered intravenously.

Sequencing relied on an Illumina HiSeq 2500. First-strand cDNA was synthesized with Superscript III and a set of TRAV- and TRBV-specific primers, covering both TCRalpha and TCRbeta chains. A roughly 22-cycle PCR with Phusion amplified the TCRs, pairing a constant-region primer with the adapter that was attached to the V primers. The MessageAmp II aRNA Amplification Kit was used to amplify the isolated mRNA, with in vitro transcription run for approximately 15 hours at 37 degrees C. The Dynabeads mRNA DIRECT Purification Kit was used to isolate mRNA for TCR sequencing. Indexed Illumina adapters were added in a second Phusion PCR of about 24 cycles, and the PCR products were purified with AMPure XP beads. Concerning the study's data processing: Custom Perl scripts pooled TCR sequences encoding the same protein, removed out-of-frame sequences and computed each clonotype's abundance. Any TCR sequence backed by just one read was left out of the analysis. Among the metrics used to describe the repertoires were Shannon entropy, Gini index, clonality, richness, and the frequency of TCRs shared between repertoires. In TCRdb, the public reads were trimmed at Q25 with fastp and aligned with MiXCR, with productive beta chains retained. Rows are unified per CDR3 protein, each entry keeping the most common DNA and genes. These V and J calls originate from TCRdb's pipeline instead of the authors' own analysis. The sample data list tens of thousands of distinct CDR3 sequences, and 15% to 20% of these were observed just once. The ten largest account for about 2.5% of the sample.

The V end loses 0 bases and the J end loses 3 bases, and a stretch of 10 bases separates them. CDR1 and CDR2 (LNHNV, YYDKDF) derive from the germline V gene (reference sequence). Taken from cysteine to phenylalanine, the CDR3 has 15 residues. Only the CDR3 DNA is retained, 45 bases long and in frame from the first base. The sequence came from a male donor with prostate cancer. The specimen comprised PBMCs, sampled before treatment. The chain uses TRBV15 and TRBJ2-3, with the D gene not confidently named. The CDR3 loop reads CATSREAAPTDTQYF. The nucleotide sequence is given as TGTGCCACCAGCAGAGAAGCCGCTCCGACAGATACGCAGTATTTT.